This entry is about one TCR beta chain. Treatment here: oral pan-JAK inhibitor, 5-10 mg twice daily. Extracted RNA was reverse transcribed into cDNA, the sequencing template. Profiled with immunoSEQ multiplex PCR; TCRdb holds only in-frame clones, not every one. The sample consists of over 150,000 clones, roughly 50% of them appearing once. The entry originates in a study of CD8+ T cells in alopecia areata. The source was CD4+ T cells sorted from blood, collected at week 24, from a patient treated with tofacitinib. This TCR came from a human donor with alopecia areata.

The CDR3 region has the DNA TGCGCCAGCAGCGCGGCGGGTAACTCCTACAATGAGCAGTTCTTC. Residues: CASSAAGNSYNEQFF. The chain is built from TRBV5-1 and TRBJ2-1; D might be TRBD2 (5 bases). V was clipped by 4 bases and J by 0 bases, with 11 bases between them. Germline lookup yields CDR1 SGHRS and CDR2 YFSETQ. The CDR3 has 15 residues.